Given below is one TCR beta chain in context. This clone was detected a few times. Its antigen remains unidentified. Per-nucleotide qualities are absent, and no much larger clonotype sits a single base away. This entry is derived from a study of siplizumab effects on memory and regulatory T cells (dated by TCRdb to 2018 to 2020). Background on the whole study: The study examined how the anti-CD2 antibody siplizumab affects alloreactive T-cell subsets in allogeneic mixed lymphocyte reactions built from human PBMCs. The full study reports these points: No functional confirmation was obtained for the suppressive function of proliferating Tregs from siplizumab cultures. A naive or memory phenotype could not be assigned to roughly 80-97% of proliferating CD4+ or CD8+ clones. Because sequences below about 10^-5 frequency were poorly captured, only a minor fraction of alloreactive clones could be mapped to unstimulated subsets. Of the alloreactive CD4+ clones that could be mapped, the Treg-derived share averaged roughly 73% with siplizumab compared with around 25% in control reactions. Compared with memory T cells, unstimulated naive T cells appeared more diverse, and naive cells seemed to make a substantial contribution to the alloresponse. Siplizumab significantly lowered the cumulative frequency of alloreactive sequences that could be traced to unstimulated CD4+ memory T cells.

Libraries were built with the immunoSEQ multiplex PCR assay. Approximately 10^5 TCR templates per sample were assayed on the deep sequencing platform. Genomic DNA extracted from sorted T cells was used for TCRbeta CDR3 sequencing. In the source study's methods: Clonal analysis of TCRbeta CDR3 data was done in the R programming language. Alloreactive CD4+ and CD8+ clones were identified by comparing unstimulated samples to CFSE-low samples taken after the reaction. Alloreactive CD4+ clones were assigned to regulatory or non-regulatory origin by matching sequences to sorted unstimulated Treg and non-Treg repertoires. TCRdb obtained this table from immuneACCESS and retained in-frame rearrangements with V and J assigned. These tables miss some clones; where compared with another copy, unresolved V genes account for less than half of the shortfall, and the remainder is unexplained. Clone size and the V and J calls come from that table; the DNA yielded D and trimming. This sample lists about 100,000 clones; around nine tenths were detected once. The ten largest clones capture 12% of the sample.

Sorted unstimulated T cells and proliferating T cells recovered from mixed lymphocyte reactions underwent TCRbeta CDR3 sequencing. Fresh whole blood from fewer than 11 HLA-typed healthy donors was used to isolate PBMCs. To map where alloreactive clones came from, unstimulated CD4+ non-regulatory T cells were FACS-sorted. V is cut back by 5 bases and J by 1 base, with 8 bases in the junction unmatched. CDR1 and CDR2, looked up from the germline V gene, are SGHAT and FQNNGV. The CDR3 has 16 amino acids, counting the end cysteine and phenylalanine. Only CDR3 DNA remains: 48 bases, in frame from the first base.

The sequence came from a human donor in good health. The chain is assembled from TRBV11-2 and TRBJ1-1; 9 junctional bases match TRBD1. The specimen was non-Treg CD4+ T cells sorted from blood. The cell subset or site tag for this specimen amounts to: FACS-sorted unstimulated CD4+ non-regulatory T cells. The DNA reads TGTGCCAGCAGCCCCCGGCGACAGGGGGGGAACACTGAAGCTTTCTTT. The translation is CASSPRRQGGNTEAFF.